A single sample is the source of the 28 T cell receptor beta chains below, sequenced in a study of response to subunit inactivated influenza vaccine. TCRdb passed the RT-PCR reads through MiXCR, listing each CDR3 protein once. The data contain hundreds of thousands of distinct CDR3 sequences, around 18% of them singletons. Sequencing used PBMCs from blood, obtained less than 6 days after vaccination. Receptors originate from a man aged 50-59 years who received an inactivated influenza vaccine.

The V gene is TRBV5-1, the J gene TRBJ2-7; 7 nucleotides agree with TRBD2. Germline-derived CDR1 and CDR2 are SGHRS and YFSETQ. This CDR3 is 16 amino acids long. Unmatched junction bases numbered 6, after V lost 0 bases and J lost 0 bases. This CDR3 is CASSLARASGSYEQYF. CDR3 coding DNA: TGCGCCAGCAGCTTGGCGCGGGCTAGCGGCTCCTACGAGCAGTACTTC.

The V and J genes are TRBV9 and TRBJ2-1, with D tentatively TRBD2 (6 bases). The CDR3 spans 17 residues. Germline CDR1 reads SGDLS; CDR2 reads YYNGEE. Trimming took 4 bases from V and 6 from J, leaving 23 bases between them. CDR3 in DNA: TGTGCCAGCAGCACAAGTGGATTGGGGCTAGCGACCAATGAGCAGTTCTTC. Protein sequence: CASSTSGLGLATNEQFF.

J is TRBJ2-3 and V is TRBV11-2, with TRBD2 matching over 10 bases. In germline, CDR1 is SGHAT, CDR2 FQNNGV. The CDR3 is 14 residues long. V lost 4 bases and J lost 5; bases outside the gene matches: 3. The CDR3 region has the DNA TGTGCCAGCAGCTCGAGCGGGGGGGGAGATACGCAGTATTTT. It encodes CASSSSGGGDTQYF.

A single count supports this clonotype. A much larger clone sits a single nucleotide away, making a read error possible. This chain joins TRBV3-1 and TRBJ2-7, with 12 bases fitting TRBD1. CDR1 and CDR2 from the germline V gene are LGHDT and YNNKEL (reference sequence). The CDR3 consists of 16 residues. The CDR3 region has the DNA TGTTCCAGCAGCCGGGAACCGGGACAGGGGGCCCACGAGCAGTACTTC. Its protein product is CSSSREPGQGAHEQYF.

This chain links TRBV10-3 with TRBJ2-1, with 8 bases matching TRBD2. Germline trimming cut 8 bases from V and 7 bases from J; bases unmatched to any gene: 19. CDR1 is ENHRY, CDR2 SYGVKD, per germline. This CDR3 is 17 amino acids long. The CDR3 DNA sequence: TGTGCCATCGCCGAGTCGGTAGTAGCGGGGTTAACTAATGAGCAGTTCTTC. Its protein is CAIAESVVAGLTNEQFF.

This clonotype was picked up a small number of times. The chain is built from TRBV7-8 and TRBJ2-1; D ambiguous. Between the trimmed V and J ends, which lost 6 bases and 0 bases, there was a span of 9 bases. The germline V gene has CDR1 SGHVS and CDR2 FQNEAQ. The CDR3 sequence is 14 residues long. The CDR3 is CASSQPGSYNEQFF. In DNA form, the CDR3 reads TGTGCCAGCAGTCAGCCCGGCTCCTACAATGAGCAGTTCTTC.

This clonotype was picked up a small number of times. The chain's CDR3 is CASSHGVGQGEETQYF. For the CDR3, the DNA is TGTGCCAGCAGCCACGGCGTCGGTCAGGGAGAAGAGACCCAGTACTTC. V gene TRBV3-1 combines with J gene TRBJ2-5; possibly TRBD1 or TRBD2 for D (5 bases each). Germline-derived CDR1 and CDR2 are LGHDT and YNNKEL (reference sequence). The length of the CDR3 is 16 residues. V lost 3 bases and J lost 3, with 17 bases in between.

The chain carries TRBV23-1 and TRBJ2-6; D may match TRBD1 or TRBD2 (5 bases each). TRBV23-1 is placed among ORFs of uncertain function. Trimming left V 4 bases short and J 0 bases short, with 10 bases between. The CDR3 length is 16 residues. The CDR3, as DNA: TGCGCCAGCAGTCCCTCCGGGGCCTCTGGGGCCAACGTCCTGACTTTC. Its translation: CASSPSGASGANVLTF.

This clonotype has more than one count but fewer than ten. J is TRBJ2-7 and V is TRBV6-5; D gene ambiguous. The DNA end is more similar to TRBJ2-1, so the J call may be wrong. Germline values: CDR1 MNHEY, CDR2 SVGAGI. The CDR3 spans 19 residues. The CDR3 sequence: CASSYVGWGTQLTEREQFF. As DNA, the CDR3 is TGTGCCAGCAGTTACGTGGGGTGGGGAACGCAATTGACGGAGCGCGAGCAGTTCTTC.

V is TRBV20-1 and J is TRBJ2-2; TRBD1 agrees at 7 bases. The V gene's germline CDR1 is DFQATT and CDR2 SNEGSKA (reference sequence). V dropped 6 bases and J dropped 0; count of bases not matched to a gene: 4. The length of the CDR3 is 14 residues. The CDR3 spells CSAIGTANTGELFF. In DNA form, the CDR3 reads TGCAGTGCGATTGGGACAGCGAACACCGGGGAGCTGTTTTTT.

This clonotype showed up just a few times. This may come from a read error, since a much larger clone is one base off. The chain is built from TRBV11-2 and TRBJ2-7, with 10 bases matching TRBD1. The V gene's germline CDR1 is SGHAT and CDR2 FQNNGV. The length of the CDR3 is 14 residues. The J segment lost 3 bases and the V segment lost 4 bases, leaving 3 bases of the junction unmatched. CDR3 nucleotides: TGTGCCAGCAGCTGGGGACAGGGGATCTACGAGCAGTACTTC. Amino acid sequence: CASSWGQGIYEQYF.

This clonotype was detected a few times. This rearrangement joins TRBV6-5 to TRBJ2-3; unclear D gene. There are 15 residues in the CDR3. Trimming took off 2 bases at V and 4 bases at J, with 13 bases between the two ends. The V gene's germline CDR1 is MNHEY and CDR2 SVGAGI. The CDR3 is CASSYSALAPDTQYF. The CDR3 nucleotides read TGTGCCAGCAGTTACAGTGCCTTGGCCCCAGATACGCAGTATTTT.

The V and J genes are TRBV28 and TRBJ2-7, with 8 bases aligning to TRBD1. This CDR3 spans 14 amino acids. The V gene's germline CDR1 is MDHEN and CDR2 SYDVKM. V dropped 4 bases and J dropped 4; count of bases not matched to a gene: 6. The DNA for the CDR3 is TGTGCCAGCAGTTCGCAGGGGGCGCGGTACGAGCAGTACTTC. As protein: CASSSQGARYEQYF.

The chain combines TRBV10-1 with TRBJ1-1, with a tentative D call TRBD1 (5 bases). The V gene's germline CDR1 is WNHNN and CDR2 SYGVQD (reference sequence). V gave up 5 bases and J gave up 4 bases, with 17 bases separating them. This CDR3 region has 15 residues. DNA of the CDR3: TGCGCCAGCAGTACTGACCGGGGACGTTTCACTGAAGCTTTCTTT. It is translated as CASSTDRGRFTEAFF.

Ten or more counts support this clonotype. This sequence joins TRBV7-3 and TRBJ2-1; 11 bases are a match to TRBD2. The J segment lost 3 bases and the V segment lost 5 bases, leaving 3 bases of the junction unmatched. Germline V CDR1 and CDR2: SGHTA, FQGTGA. The CDR3 has 15 amino acids. CDR3 sequence: CASSPTSGNYNEQFF. In DNA form, the CDR3 reads TGTGCCAGCAGCCCGACTAGCGGGAACTACAATGAGCAGTTCTTC.

There are many counts of this clonotype. The chain combines TRBV25-1 with TRBJ2-7; D gene uncertain. CDR1 MGHDK and CDR2 SYGVNS come from the germline V gene. The CDR3 length is 14 residues. Trimming took off 0 bases at V and 5 bases at J, with 11 bases between the two ends. The CDR3: CASSEYRAGHEQYF. Here the CDR3 DNA reads TGTGCCAGCAGTGAATATAGGGCAGGCCACGAGCAGTACTTC.

The gene calls are TRBV20-1 and TRBJ1-4; 7 nucleotides match TRBD1. J lost 8 bases, V lost 6 bases, and 15 bases had no gene match. The CDR3 has 15 residues. The germline CDR1 and CDR2 sequences are DFQATT and SNEGSKA (reference sequence). The CDR3 loop is CSAAPGQRVGEKLFF. In nucleotides, the CDR3 is TGCAGTGCAGCTCCGGGACAGAGGGTAGGAGAAAAACTGTTTTTT.

The table lists this clonotype with a few counts. The chain has TRBV6-2 or TRBV6-3 and TRBJ1-1, with D maybe TRBD1 (6 bases). V was shortened by 6 bases and J by 0 bases, with 14 bases between the two germline ends. Germline values: CDR1 MNHEY, CDR2 SVGEGT. The length of the CDR3 is 15 residues. The chain's CDR3 is CASRQTDRLNTEAFF. The CDR3 DNA follows: TGTGCCAGCAGGCAGACAGACAGGCTGAACACTGAAGCTTTCTTT.

This clonotype was seen a few times. CDR3 in DNA: TGTGCCTGGAGTGGGGGACAGACCTACGAGCAGTACTTC. Residues: CAWSGGQTYEQYF. V usage is TRBV30 and J usage is TRBJ2-7; 7 bases are a match to TRBD1. The CDR3 runs 13 residues. CDR1 and CDR2 (germline): GTSNPN, SVGIG (reference sequence). With V trimmed by 1 base and J by 2 bases, 2 bases remained unmatched.

This clonotype was detected ten times or more. The chain joins TRBV2 to TRBJ2-7, with D tentatively TRBD2 (5 bases). V dropped 6 bases and J dropped 6 bases, with 12 bases sitting between them. The CDR3 extends over 12 amino acids. CDR1 is SNHLY and CDR2 is FYNNEI in the germline V gene. CDR3 protein: CASRYTRGEQYF. Here the CDR3 DNA reads TGTGCCAGCAGGTATACTAGAGGCGAGCAGTACTTC.

The rearrangement uses TRBV29-1 and TRBJ2-7, with 10 bases aligning to TRBD2. The CDR3 sequence is 15 residues long. J gave up 3 bases and V 0 bases, and 5 bases lay outside the gene matches. Germline V gives CDR1 SQVTM, CDR2 ANQGSEA. The CDR3 region has the DNA TGCAGCGTTGAAGAAGCTAGCGGGAGAATCTACGAGCAGTACTTC. Amino acids: CSVEEASGRIYEQYF.

In DNA, the CDR3 is TGCAGTGCTAGTCATATCAGGGGAGGCAATCAGCCCCAGCATTTT. This translates into CSASHIRGGNQPQHF. The V and J genes are TRBV20-1 and TRBJ1-5, with D maybe TRBD1 (6 bases). In germline, CDR1 is DFQATT, CDR2 SNEGSKA (reference sequence). The V gene lost 3 bases and the J gene lost 2 bases, with 14 bases spanning the gap. The CDR3 consists of 15 residues.

V usage is TRBV6-2 or TRBV6-3 and J usage is TRBJ2-1; D assignment may be TRBD1 or TRBD2 (5 bases each). V was pared by 7 bases and J by 5 bases, with 21 bases between. This CDR3 comprises 16 residues. The germline gives CDR1 MNHEY, CDR2 SVGEGT. The CDR3 nucleotides read TGTGCCAGCACCGACGGGACCCGGAAGCTTAACAATGAGCAGTTCTTC. It codes for CASTDGTRKLNNEQFF.

This clonotype came up a few times. The chain's CDR3 is CATRDPNTGELFF. Written as DNA, the CDR3 is TGTGCCACCAGAGACCCTAACACCGGGGAGCTGTTTTTT. The rearrangement uses TRBV24-1 and TRBJ2-2; D call uncertain. Per germline, CDR1 KGHDR and CDR2 SFDVKD. V gave up 7 bases and J gave up 2 bases, with 7 bases separating them. This CDR3 comprises 13 residues.

In this sample, this clonotype turned up a few times. The rearrangement links TRBV2 to TRBJ2-1; no reliable D call. The CDR3 is 15 amino acids. V was trimmed by 6 bases and J by 1 base, leaving 13 bases between them. Germline-derived CDR1 and CDR2 are SNHLY and FYNNEI. As DNA, the CDR3 is TGTGCCAGCAGCCCCGACGGTGTGTCCTACAATGAGCAGTTCTTC. It specifies CASSPDGVSYNEQFF.

In its sample, this clonotype was seen a few times. The chain carries TRBV6-2 or TRBV6-3 and TRBJ2-7; the D gene is possibly TRBD1 (6 bases). Trimming stripped 0 bases from V and 8 bases from J, with 17 bases between. This CDR3 is built from 15 residues. CDR1 MNHEY and CDR2 SVGEGT come from the germline V gene. The CDR3 protein is CASSYSSFRDNKQYF. The CDR3 nucleotides are TGTGCCAGCAGTTACTCTTCCTTCCGGGACAATAAGCAGTACTTC.

This clonotype was found a few times. The rearrangement links TRBV4-3 to TRBJ2-5, with 7 bases lining up with TRBD2. From germline, CDR1 is LGHNA and CDR2 YSLEER. Unmatched junction bases numbered 8, after V lost 0 bases and J lost 13 bases. The CDR3 has 13 residues. The CDR3 nucleotides are TGCGCCAGCAGCCAAGATAGGGAGGGTGGGTTGTACTTC. Amino acid sequence: CASSQDREGGLYF.

The chain is built from TRBV5-1 and TRBJ1-1; TRBD1 might be the D (6 bases). The CDR3 is 15 residues long. Germline CDR1 and CDR2: SGHRS and YFSETQ. V was shortened by 0 bases and J by 5 bases, with 14 bases between the two germline ends. The CDR3 region is CASSLGRLQGTEAFF. CDR3 bases: TGCGCCAGCAGCTTGGGACGACTACAGGGAACTGAAGCTTTCTTT.